These 26 T cell receptor beta chains were all obtained from the same sample, sequenced in a study of PD-L1 blockade in urothelial cancer. Time point specified: pretreatment peripheral blood. Some clones are missing from TCRdb's copy, which holds only in-frame ones; the method was immunoSEQ multiplex PCR. The sample comprises tens of thousands of clones, almost 90% of which are singletons, and 1.5% to 2% rests with the top ten. Specimen: PBMCs, collected around atezolizumab (anti-PD-L1) treatment. These receptors were taken from a man in his sixties with urothelial cancer.

The V and J genes are TRBV6-5 and TRBJ1-5, with TRBD1 matching 9 bases. The CDR3 extends over 16 amino acids. Germline V gene data show CDR1 as MNHEY and CDR2 as SVGAGI. With V trimmed by 4 bases and J by 3 bases, 7 bases remained unmatched. The CDR3 region is CASSLTGGVSNQPQHF. CDR3 nucleotides: TGTGCCAGCAGTTTGACAGGGGGAGTTTCCAATCAGCCCCAGCATTTT.

The genes are TRBV28 and TRBJ2-3; 9 bases line up with TRBD2. CDR1 and CDR2 (germline): MDHEN, SYDVKM. J was trimmed by 6 bases and V by 8 bases; bases with no gene match: 6. This CDR3 region has 13 residues. CDR3 nucleotides: TGTGCCAGCGGAGCGGGAGGCCCGGATACGCAGTATTTT. Protein sequence: CASGAGGPDTQYF. The full variable domain, with the rest looked up from reference TRBV28 and TRBJ2-3, is DVKVTQSSRYLVKRTGEKVFLECVQDMDHENMFWYRQDPGLGLRLIYFSYDVKMKEKGDIPEGYSVSREKKERFSLILESASTNQTSMYLCASGAGGPDTQYFGPGTRLTVL.

V and J are TRBV5-1 and TRBJ1-4; TRBD1 matches 8 bases. Germline CDR1 SGHRS, CDR2 YFSETQ. The V and J ends lost 0 bases and 7 bases, in that order; junction bases with no gene match: 8. There are 16 residues in the CDR3. CDR3 nucleotides: TGCGCCAGCAGCTTGGACGGACAGGGCGGAGGTGAAAAACTGTTTTTT. It encodes CASSLDGQGGGEKLFF.

This clone was observed once. J is TRBJ2-7 and V is TRBV7-9; the match to TRBD1 covers 9 bases. Per the germline V gene, CDR1 is SEHNR and CDR2 is FQNEAQ (reference sequence). The CDR3 is 17 amino acids. The V segment lost 5 bases and the J segment 5 bases; nucleotides outside the gene matches: 16. The CDR3 region is CASSRTPGQGNWHEQYF. CDR3 sequence (DNA): TGTGCCAGCAGCCGAACTCCGGGACAGGGTAATTGGCACGAGCAGTACTTC.

This chain connects TRBV28 to TRBJ2-5; TRBD2 might be the D (5 bases). CDR1 is MDHEN and CDR2 is SYDVKM in the germline V gene. V was pared by 4 bases and J by 7 bases, with 25 bases between. This CDR3 has 17 amino acids. The CDR3 loop reads CASSSFGDDRMGGTQYF. CDR3 bases: TGTGCCAGCAGTTCTTTCGGGGATGACCGTATGGGTGGGACCCAGTACTTC.

Only one count was recorded for this clone. This chain connects TRBV5-4 to TRBJ1-1, with 11 bases that match TRBD1. V was pared by 4 bases and J by 6 bases, with 11 bases of the junction left unmatched. Germline V gene data show CDR1 as SGHNT and CDR2 as YYREEE (reference sequence). The CDR3 consists of 16 residues. The CDR3, as DNA: TGTGCCAGCAGCCGGACAGGGGGCAGGGGATCTTCTGAAGCTTTCTTT. Translated, it gives CASSRTGGRGSSEAFF.

This chain connects TRBV7-9 to TRBJ1-4, with 7 bases aligning to TRBD1. The germline V gene has CDR1 SEHNR and CDR2 FQNEAQ (reference sequence). With 6 bases clipped from V and 7 bases from J, the junction kept 8 bases outside the gene matches. CDR3 length: 14 residues. The CDR3 sequence: CASRSDRQVEKLFF. The CDR3 DNA sequence: TGTGCCAGCAGATCGGACAGGCAAGTTGAAAAACTGTTTTTT.

This chain connects TRBV10-2 to TRBJ1-5; 9 bases match TRBD1. The germline gives CDR1 WSHSY, CDR2 SAAADI. The CDR3 length is 14 residues. J gave up 0 bases and V 10 bases, and 4 bases lay outside the gene matches. The DNA of the CDR3 is TGCGCCAAAACGGACAGGGGTAGCAATCAGCCCCAGCATTTT. It codes for CAKTDRGSNQPQHF.

The chain couples TRBV4-1 to TRBJ2-3, with 8 positions matching TRBD2. J lost 1 base, V lost 2 bases, and 8 bases had no gene match. Looked up from germline, CDR1 is MGHRA and CDR2 is YSYEKL. CDR3 length: 17 amino acids. The CDR3 region has the DNA TGCGCCAGCAGCCAAAGACACCCGGGGGGGGGCACAGATACGCAGTATTTT. This codes for CASSQRHPGGGTDTQYF.

The chain combines TRBV7-8 with TRBJ2-1; no firm D call. There are 15 residues in the CDR3. V was pared by 5 bases and J by 1 base, with 12 bases between. CDR1 and CDR2 (germline): SGHVS, FQNEAQ. The CDR3 reads CASSAARVSYNEQFF. As DNA, the CDR3 is TGTGCCAGCAGCGCCGCTAGAGTGTCCTACAATGAGCAGTTCTTC. The full variable domain, completed using reference TRBV7-8 and TRBJ2-1, is GAGVSQSPRYKVAKRGQDVALRCDPISGHVSLFWYQQALGQGPEFLTYFQNEAQLDKSGLPSDRFFAERPEGSVSTLKIQRTQQEDSAVYLCASSAARVSYNEQFFGPGTRLTVL.

In this sample, this clone turned up once. The chain recombines TRBV4-3 with TRBJ2-1, with 12 positions matching TRBD2. The CDR3 is 19 residues long. Unmatched junction bases numbered 9, after V lost 0 bases and J lost 3 bases. The germline V gene encodes CDR1 LGHNA and CDR2 YSLEER. This CDR3 reads CASSQEPTGTSGLYNEQFF. CDR3 DNA sequence: TGCGCCAGCAGCCAAGAGCCCACCGGGACTAGCGGGCTCTACAATGAGCAGTTCTTC.

This clone was detected a few times. This chain joins TRBV29-1 and TRBJ1-4; unclear D gene. CDR3 size: 13 residues. Germline V CDR1 and CDR2: SQVTM, ANQGSEA. V was clipped by 6 bases and J by 8 bases, with 16 bases between them. The CDR3 DNA follows: TGCAGCGTCCATGGTGGGGAGCACGAAAAACTGTTTTTT. Amino acid sequence: CSVHGGEHEKLFF.

The chain has TRBV30 and TRBJ2-2; tentative D call: TRBD1 (5 bases). Trimming pared 4 bases from V and 4 bases from J, leaving 7 bases between. CDR1 and CDR2 (germline): GTSNPN, SVGIG (reference sequence). The CDR3 has 12 residues. In DNA form, the CDR3 reads TGTGCCTGGACTAGGGGCACCGGGGAGCTGTTTTTT. It encodes CAWTRGTGELFF.

The V call is TRBV19, the J call TRBJ1-3, with D unclear. The V end lost 4 bases, the J end lost 3 bases, and 10 bases lay between the germline ends. Germline V gives CDR1 LNHDA, CDR2 SQIVND (reference sequence). The CDR3 is made up of 14 amino acids. CDR3 residues: CASSTTEFGNTIYF. CDR3 nucleotides: TGTGCCAGTAGTACTACAGAGTTTGGAAACACCATATATTTT. Complete variable domain (other parts from reference TRBV19 and TRBJ1-3): DGGITQSPKYLFRKEGQNVTLSCEQNLNHDAMYWYRQDPGQGLRLIYYSQIVNDFQKGDIAEGYSVSREKKESFPLTVTSAQKNPTAFYLCASSTTEFGNTIYFGEGSWLTVV.

This clone was observed a single time. The rearrangement uses TRBV10-3 and TRBJ2-3; 9 nucleotides match TRBD1. CDR1 and CDR2 from the germline V gene are ENHRY and SYGVKD. V lost 0 bases, J lost 6 bases, and 4 bases stayed unmatched. This CDR3 contains 15 residues. The CDR3, as DNA: TGTGCCATCAGTGAGTCGAGACAGGGGGGGGATACGCAGTATTTT. It is translated as CAISESRQGGDTQYF.

The chain combines TRBV4-2 with TRBJ2-2; 9 bases agree with TRBD2. The V gene's germline CDR1 is LGHNA and CDR2 YNFKEQ. This CDR3 spans 17 amino acids. The V segment lost 0 bases and the J segment 1 base; nucleotides outside the gene matches: 3. CDR3 in DNA: TGTGCCAGCAGCCAAGATCCACTAGCGGGGAACACCGGGGAGCTGTTTTTT. It translates to CASSQDPLAGNTGELFF.

This chain connects TRBV9 to TRBJ1-1; TRBD1 matches 7 bases. From germline, CDR1 is SGDLS and CDR2 YYNGEE. This CDR3 has 15 amino acids. V shed 3 bases and J 1 base; nucleotides not matched to a gene: 6. The CDR3 here is CASSDKGQANTEAFF. DNA of the CDR3: TGTGCCAGCAGCGACAAAGGACAGGCGAACACTGAAGCTTTCTTT.

V usage is TRBV11-3 and J usage is TRBJ2-3; 15 bases agree with TRBD2. The V and J ends lost 5 bases and 1 base, in that order; junction bases with no gene match: 7. The germline gives CDR1 SGHNT, CDR2 YENEEA. The CDR3 extends over 18 amino acids. CDR3 nucleotides: TGTGCCAGCAGCACGGGGACTAGCGGGAGGTGGGGCACAGATACGCAGTATTTT. This encodes CASSTGTSGRWGTDTQYF.

The chain couples TRBV5-1 to TRBJ2-3, with 8 bases fitting TRBD1. V lost 4 bases and J lost 2; bases outside the gene matches: 12. CDR3 size: 17 residues. Germline V gene sequence: CDR1 SGHRS, CDR2 YFSETQ. The CDR3 DNA reads TGCGCCAGCAGCATATCCACCGGACAGGGCGCCACAGATACGCAGTATTTT. It specifies CASSISTGQGATDTQYF.

The J gene is TRBJ2-5, the V gene TRBV4-2; 8 nucleotides agree with TRBD2. V was clipped by 4 bases and J by 1 base; unmatched bases: 8. Germline CDR1 is LGHNA and CDR2 is YNFKEQ. This CDR3 comprises 16 residues. The CDR3 spells CASSPGTRASQETQYF. For the CDR3, the DNA is TGTGCCAGCAGCCCTGGGACTAGGGCCTCCCAAGAGACCCAGTACTTC.

The table lists this clone with a count of one. The V gene is TRBV2, the J gene TRBJ1-2; D is unresolved. This CDR3 comprises 13 residues. The germline V gene has CDR1 SNHLY and CDR2 FYNNEI. V was cut by 7 bases and J by 8 bases, with 17 bases left in between. The CDR3 DNA follows: TGTGCCAGCAATGAGGCGGGGATGGGAGGCTACACCTTC. Translation: CASNEAGMGGYTF.

The CDR3 loop is CASSLEGGGNEQFF. The CDR3 nucleotides are TGTGCCAGCAGCTTGGAGGGCGGGGGGAATGAGCAGTTCTTC. The rearrangement joins TRBV5-4 to TRBJ2-1, with 8 bases aligning to TRBD2. Germline lookup yields CDR1 SGHNT and CDR2 YYREEE (reference sequence). This CDR3 comprises 14 residues. The V segment lost 0 bases and the J segment 7 bases; nucleotides outside the gene matches: 3.

The rearrangement uses TRBV28 and TRBJ2-7; TRBD2 matches at 7 bases. Losses at the gene ends were 8 bases for V and 3 bases for J; bases not matched to a gene: 7. In germline, CDR1 is MDHEN, CDR2 SYDVKM. This CDR3 comprises 13 residues. The CDR3 DNA follows: TGTGCCAGCGCGCCGGGGGGATACTACGAGCAGTACTTC. This encodes CASAPGGYYEQYF. Drawing the rest from reference TRBV28 and TRBJ2-7, the complete variable domain is DVKVTQSSRYLVKRTGEKVFLECVQDMDHENMFWYRQDPGLGLRLIYFSYDVKMKEKGDIPEGYSVSREKKERFSLILESASTNQTSMYLCASAPGGYYEQYFGPGTRLTVT.

This clone was recorded only once. This chain joins TRBV29-1 and TRBJ1-1; 8 nucleotides line up with TRBD1. Germline V gives CDR1 SQVTM, CDR2 ANQGSEA. V shed 7 bases and J 11 bases; nucleotides not matched to a gene: 9. This CDR3 comprises 11 residues. CDR3 in amino acids: CSAGTGVWAFF. In DNA, the CDR3 is TGCAGCGCCGGGACAGGAGTCTGGGCTTTCTTT.

This clone was observed a handful of times. The CDR3 is CATSRDSAASNQPQHF. CDR3 bases: TGTGCCACCAGCAGAGATTCGGCGGCTAGCAATCAGCCCCAGCATTTT. The chain links TRBV15 to TRBJ1-5; D unresolved. The CDR3 is 16 amino acids. The germline V gene encodes CDR1 LNHNV and CDR2 YYDKDF (reference sequence). V was pared by 0 bases and J by 0 bases, with 9 bases between. Full variable domain (missing parts from reference TRBV15 and TRBJ1-5): DAMVIQNPRYQVTQFGKPVTLSCSQTLNHNVMYWYQQKSSQAPKLLFHYYDKDFNNEADTPDNFQSRRPNTSFCFLDIRSPGLGDTAMYLCATSRDSAASNQPQHFGDGTRLSIL.

This chain links TRBV27 with TRBJ2-7, with 9 bases fitting TRBD1. CDR3 size: 14 residues. CDR1 is MNHEY, CDR2 SMNVEV, per germline (reference sequence). Trimming at V came to 5 bases and at J to 4 bases, leaving 6 bases not matched to a gene. The CDR3 nucleotides are TGTGCCAGCAGTGTGGGACAGGGAACGTACGAGCAGTACTTC. This sequence encodes CASSVGQGTYEQYF.